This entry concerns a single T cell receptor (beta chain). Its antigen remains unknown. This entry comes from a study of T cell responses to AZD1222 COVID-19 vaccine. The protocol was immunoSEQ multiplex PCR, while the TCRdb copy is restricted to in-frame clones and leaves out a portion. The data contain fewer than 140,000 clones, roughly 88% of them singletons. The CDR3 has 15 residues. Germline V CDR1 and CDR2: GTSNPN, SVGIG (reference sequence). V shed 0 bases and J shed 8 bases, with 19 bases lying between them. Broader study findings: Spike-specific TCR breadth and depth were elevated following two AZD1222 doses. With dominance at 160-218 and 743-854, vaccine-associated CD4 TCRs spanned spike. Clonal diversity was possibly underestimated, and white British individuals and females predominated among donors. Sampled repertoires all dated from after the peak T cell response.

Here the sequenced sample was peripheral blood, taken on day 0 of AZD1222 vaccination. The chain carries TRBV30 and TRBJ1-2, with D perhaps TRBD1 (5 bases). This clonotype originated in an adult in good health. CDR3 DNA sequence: TGTGCCTGGAGTGTGATGCTCCGGGACCGCGTAGGCTACACCTTC. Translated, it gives CAWSVMLRDRVGYTF.